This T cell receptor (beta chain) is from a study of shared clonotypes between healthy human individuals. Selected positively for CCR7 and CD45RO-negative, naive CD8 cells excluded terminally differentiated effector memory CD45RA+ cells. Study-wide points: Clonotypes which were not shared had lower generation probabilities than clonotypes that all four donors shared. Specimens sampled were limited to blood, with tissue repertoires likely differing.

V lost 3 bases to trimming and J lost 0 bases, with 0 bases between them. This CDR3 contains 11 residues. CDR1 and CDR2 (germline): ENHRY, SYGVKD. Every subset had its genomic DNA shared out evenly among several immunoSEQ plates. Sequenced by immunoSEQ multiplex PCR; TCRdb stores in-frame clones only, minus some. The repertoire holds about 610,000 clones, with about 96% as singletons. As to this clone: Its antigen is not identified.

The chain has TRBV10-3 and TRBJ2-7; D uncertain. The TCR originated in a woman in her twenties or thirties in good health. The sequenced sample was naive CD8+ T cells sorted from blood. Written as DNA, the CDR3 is TGTGCCATCAGTGACTCCTACGAGCAGTACTTC. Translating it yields CAISDSYEQYF.